Below are 29 T cell receptor beta chains sequenced from a single sample in a study of early T cells in non-severe SARS-CoV-2 infection. One entry per CDR3 protein results from TCRdb running MiXCR on the 5' RACE reads. The table has about 61,000 distinct CDR3 sequences, 12% seen once. Sequences were derived from whole blood, sampled at baseline. All receptors come from an adult who was a healthcare worker with PCR-confirmed SARS-CoV-2 infection or an uninfected control (not recorded which). The donor label of this sample is uncertain.

V gene TRBV5-5 combines with J gene TRBJ2-1; D perhaps matches TRBD2 (6 bases). V lost 1 base and J 6 bases, leaving 17 bases between the germline ends. Germline V gene lookup returns CDR1 SGHKS and CDR2 YYEKEE (reference sequence). This CDR3 is 16 amino acids long. CDR3 protein: CASSLSGPSGANEQFF. In DNA form, the CDR3 reads TGTGCCAGCAGCTTGAGCGGGCCCTCAGGAGCCAATGAGCAGTTCTTC.

This chain links TRBV11-2 with TRBJ2-5, with a tentative D call TRBD1 (8 bases). V was shortened by 6 bases and J by 5 bases, with 22 bases between the two germline ends. The CDR3 runs to 16 residues. Germline CDR1 reads SGHAT; CDR2 reads FQNNGV. The CDR3 DNA follows: TGTGCCAGCAGTCCGGTCCCCAGGGGGCGGGAGGAGACCCAGTACTTC. It specifies CASSPVPRGREETQYF.

This chain links TRBV20-1 with TRBJ2-3; D may correspond to TRBD1 or TRBD2 (5 bases each). Germline V gene lookup returns CDR1 DFQATT and CDR2 SNEGSKA (reference sequence). V lost 6 bases and J 2 bases, leaving 15 bases between the germline ends. The length of the CDR3 is 14 residues. CDR3 region: CSAVPGRVTDTQYF. In DNA, the CDR3 is TGCAGTGCAGTCCCGGGACGAGTCACAGATACGCAGTATTTT.

The chain joins TRBV20-1 to TRBJ2-3; 7 bases fit TRBD2. The CDR3 has 15 amino acids. CDR1 is DFQATT, CDR2 SNEGSKA, per germline (reference sequence). V dropped 1 base and J dropped 2; count of bases not matched to a gene: 6. CDR3 sequence: CSARGLLADTDTQYF. CDR3 DNA: TGCAGTGCTAGAGGTCTTCTAGCGGACACAGATACGCAGTATTTT.

The J gene is TRBJ1-2, the V gene TRBV5-1; D call uncertain. There are 14 residues in the CDR3. V lost 4 bases and J lost 6, with 16 bases in between. Germline-derived CDR1 and CDR2 are SGHRS and YFSETQ. The CDR3, as DNA: TGCGCCAGCAGCCCTAAAGGCCAGAACGATGGCTACACCTTC. Residues: CASSPKGQNDGYTF.

This clonotype was detected a few times. The chain links TRBV6-2 or TRBV6-3 to TRBJ2-4; 8 positions match TRBD1. The CDR3 contains 16 residues. CDR1 MNHEY and CDR2 SVGEGT come from the germline V gene. Unmatched junction bases numbered 6, after V lost 5 bases and J lost 0 bases. The DNA for the CDR3 is TGTGCCAGCAGTGAACAGGGGGTTATAGCCAAAAACATTCAGTACTTC. Protein product: CASSEQGVIAKNIQYF.

This clonotype has only one observation. The chain couples TRBV7-3 to TRBJ2-2; perhaps TRBD1 as D (6 bases). The CDR3 is made up of 14 amino acids. V lost 5 bases to trimming and J lost 3 bases, with 10 bases between them. Germline V gene data show CDR1 as SGHTA and CDR2 as FQGTGA. This chain's CDR3 is CASSKQGHTGELFF. CDR3 bases: TGTGCCAGCAGCAAACAGGGACACACCGGGGAGCTGTTTTTT.

This clonotype was counted at least ten times. The CDR3 nucleotides are TGTGCCAGCAGCTTATCCGCGGACACTGAAGCTTTCTTT. This sequence encodes CASSLSADTEAFF. The chain is built from TRBV7-3 and TRBJ1-1; D gene uncertain. V lost 2 bases and J lost 3, with 7 bases in between. The germline V gene encodes CDR1 SGHTA and CDR2 FQGTGA. The CDR3 is made up of 13 amino acids. The full variable domain, rest sourced from reference TRBV7-3 and TRBJ1-1, is GAGVSQTPSNKVTEKGKYVELRCDPISGHTALYWYRQSLGQGPEFLIYFQGTGAADDSGLPNDRFFAVRPEGSVSTLKIQRTERGDSAVYLCASSLSADTEAFFGQGTRLTVV.

This chain links TRBV2 with TRBJ1-1, with TRBD1 matching over 7 bases. V shed 4 bases, J shed 5 bases, and the junction held 7 bases outside the gene matches. Germline CDR1 and CDR2: SNHLY and FYNNEI. The CDR3 has 14 residues. The DNA of the CDR3 is TGTGCCAGCAGTGTGGCAGGGGGAAATACTGAAGCTTTCTTT. Encoded protein: CASSVAGGNTEAFF.

This chain connects TRBV6-1 to TRBJ2-2; 10 positions agree with TRBD1. V was clipped by 10 bases and J by 4 bases; unmatched bases: 6. Germline V lookup: CDR1 MNHNS, CDR2 SASEGT. This CDR3 has 14 residues. In DNA form, the CDR3 reads TGTGCCACCACCGGACAGGGGGGCACCGGGGAGCTGTTTTTT. Residues: CATTGQGGTGELFF.

The rearrangement uses TRBV6-2 or TRBV6-3 and TRBJ2-7; 7 bases match TRBD2. V gave up 5 bases and J gave up 1 base; unmatched junction bases: 5. The V gene's germline CDR1 is MNHEY and CDR2 SVGEGT. This CDR3 spans 14 amino acids. The CDR3 sequence: CASSRGERSYEQYV. The CDR3 DNA is TGTGCCAGCAGTCGGGGGGAGCGGTCCTACGAGCAGTACGTC.

This clonotype was picked up many times. This chain links TRBV11-2 with TRBJ1-1; weak D call: TRBD1 (5 bases). Germline V gene data show CDR1 as SGHAT and CDR2 as FQNNGV. Trimming shortened V by 1 base and J by 4 bases, and 10 bases separated the two germline ends. This CDR3 is built from 14 residues. The CDR3 coding sequence is TGTGCCAGCAGCTTAGTACAGGTCGGCACTGAAGCTTTCTTT. It codes for CASSLVQVGTEAFF.

The V gene is TRBV2, the J gene TRBJ1-2; possibly TRBD1 for D (6 bases). V lost 0 bases and J lost 2, with 7 bases in between. The CDR3 spans 14 residues. CDR1 and CDR2 (germline): SNHLY, FYNNEI. CDR3 region: CASSEAQGNYGYTF. The CDR3 coding sequence is TGTGCCAGCAGTGAAGCCCAGGGGAACTATGGCTACACCTTC.

The CDR3 sequence is CASSLSSGSTDTQYF. CDR3 DNA sequence: TGCGCCAGCAGCTTATCGTCGGGGAGCACAGATACGCAGTATTTT. This chain links TRBV5-1 with TRBJ2-3, with D possibly being TRBD2 (5 bases). Trimming removed 2 bases at V and 0 bases at J, with 10 bases between. The CDR3 loop spans 15 amino acids. The germline V gene encodes CDR1 SGHRS and CDR2 YFSETQ.

Only a few counts were recorded for this clonotype. The CDR3 is CASSPPRTGPDNEQFF. The CDR3 bases are TGTGCCAGCTCACCCCCGAGGACAGGGCCCGACAATGAGCAGTTCTTC. This sequence joins TRBV18 and TRBJ2-1, with TRBD1 matching 8 bases. The CDR3 sequence is 16 residues long. V gave up 3 bases and J gave up 5 bases; unmatched junction bases: 9. Germline assignment: CDR1 KGHSH and CDR2 LQKENI.

The V gene is TRBV6-1, the J gene TRBJ2-3; no definite D call. The CDR3 covers 15 residues. With 4 bases removed from V and 2 bases from J, the gap between germline ends came to 13 bases. Germline V gives CDR1 MNHNS, CDR2 SASEGT. This CDR3 is CASSGAGPYTDTQYF. CDR3 in DNA: TGTGCCAGCAGTGGGGCCGGGCCCTACACAGATACGCAGTATTTT.

This clonotype was observed at least ten times. J is TRBJ2-3 and V is TRBV12-3 or TRBV12-4, with D uncertain. Between the trimmed V and J ends, which lost 0 bases and 2 bases, there was a span of 6 bases. The CDR3 runs to 14 residues. CDR3 bases: TGTGCCAGCAGTTTAGCGGCAGACACAGATACGCAGTATTTT. It translates to CASSLAADTDTQYF.

The rearrangement uses TRBV2 and TRBJ2-1; possible D gene TRBD1, 6 bases. This CDR3 comprises 15 residues. CDR1 and CDR2 (germline): SNHLY, FYNNEI. Trimming left V 8 bases short and J 5 bases short, with 19 bases between. The CDR3 reads CASLKDVGQHNEQFF. CDR3 sequence (DNA): TGTGCCAGCTTAAAGGATGTTGGACAGCACAATGAGCAGTTCTTC.

This chain joins TRBV25-1 and TRBJ1-2; a possible D gene is TRBD1 (5 bases). CDR1 is MGHDK and CDR2 is SYGVNS in the germline V gene. This CDR3 is 12 amino acids long. Between the trimmed V and J ends, which lost 7 bases and 4 bases, there was a span of 10 bases. CDR3 sequence reads: CASTTGPYGYTF. In nucleotides, the CDR3 is TGTGCCAGCACCACGGGGCCCTATGGCTACACCTTC.

V gene TRBV5-1 combines with J gene TRBJ2-1; TRBD1 matches 8 bases. The CDR3 loop spans 15 amino acids. Germline CDR1 is SGHRS and CDR2 is YFSETQ. Trimming cost V 4 bases and J 3 bases; bases outside gene matches: 6. CDR3 nucleotide sequence: TGCGCCAGCAGCCAAAGGACAGGGAGCTACAATGAGCAGTTCTTC. It is translated as CASSQRTGSYNEQFF. The whole variable domain, remainder taken from reference TRBV5-1 and TRBJ2-1, is KAGVTQTPRYLIKTRGQQVTLSCSPISGHRSVSWYQQTPGQGLQFLFEYFSETQRNKGNFPGRFSGRQFSNSRSEMNVSTLELGDSALYLCASSQRTGSYNEQFFGPGTRLTVL.

The chain recombines TRBV20-1 with TRBJ1-3, with unresolved D. CDR1 is DFQATT and CDR2 is SNEGSKA in the germline V gene (reference sequence). V was cut by 1 base and J by 0 bases, with 4 bases left in between. The CDR3 is made up of 13 amino acids. CDR3 bases: TGCAGTGCTAGAGTCGCCTCTGGAAACACCATATATTTT. This translates into CSARVASGNTIYF.

This clonotype was seen repeatedly, ten times or more. This rearrangement joins TRBV3-1 to TRBJ2-5, with 10 positions matching TRBD2. The CDR3 has 16 amino acids. Per the germline V gene, CDR1 is LGHDT and CDR2 is YNNKEL (reference sequence). The V gene end was trimmed by 4 bases and the J gene end by 5 bases; junction bases not matched to a gene: 10. The CDR3 is CASSPRTSGVGETQYF. The DNA for the CDR3 is TGTGCCAGCAGCCCCCGGACTAGCGGCGTGGGGGAGACCCAGTACTTC.

The chain couples TRBV12-3 or TRBV12-4 to TRBJ2-1, with 10 bases identical to TRBD2. V gave up 8 bases and J gave up 4 bases; unmatched junction bases: 11. This CDR3 spans 16 amino acids. DNA for the CDR3: TGTGCCAGCTTTAAGGCTAGCGGGGGAAAATACAATGAGCAGTTCTTC. Amino acid sequence: CASFKASGGKYNEQFF.

This chain links TRBV2 with TRBJ1-1, with TRBD1 matching 7 bases. CDR1 is SNHLY and CDR2 is FYNNEI in the germline V gene. J lost 11 bases, V lost 5 bases, and 14 bases had no gene match. This CDR3 has 14 residues. The CDR3, as DNA: TGTGCCAGCAGTCTACCAACAGGGGCGTCTATGGCTTTCTTT. Its protein is CASSLPTGASMAFF.

In this sample, this clonotype turned up a few times. The chain combines TRBV20-1 with TRBJ2-1; 7 bases agree with TRBD2. Trimming removed 2 bases from V and 6 bases from J; junction bases left unmatched: 10. Per the germline V gene, CDR1 is DFQATT and CDR2 is SNEGSKA (reference sequence). The length of the CDR3 is 15 residues. The CDR3 DNA is TGCAGTGCTAGATCTCGAGGGGAGGGCTTCAATGAGCAGTTCTTC. Protein sequence: CSARSRGEGFNEQFF.

The chain is built from TRBV20-1 and TRBJ2-5; possibly TRBD1 for D (6 bases). The CDR3 is 17 residues long. V was clipped by 0 bases and J by 1 base, with 18 bases between them. Germline CDR1 and CDR2: DFQATT and SNEGSKA (reference sequence). The CDR3 DNA reads TGCAGTGCTAGAGATAGGGACATGCGAGACGTCCAAGAGACCCAGTACTTC. Translation gives CSARDRDMRDVQETQYF.

In its sample, this clonotype was seen many times. The chain joins TRBV27 to TRBJ2-1, with 10 bases that match TRBD1. Trimming removed 8 bases from V and 6 bases from J; junction bases left unmatched: 10. Germline lookup yields CDR1 MNHEY and CDR2 SMNVEV (reference sequence). The CDR3 totals 15 residues. CDR3 in DNA: TGTGCCAGCCGTAAGCCGGGACAGGGGATCAATGAGCAGTTCTTC. It yields the protein CASRKPGQGINEQFF.

There are a few counts of this clonotype. V is TRBV7-2 and J is TRBJ1-1; possible D gene TRBD1, 5 bases. Germline assignment: CDR1 SGHTA and CDR2 FQGNSA. The CDR3 sequence is 14 residues long. V shed 5 bases and J shed 4 bases, with 14 bases lying between them. CDR3 amino acids: CASSVTPGATEAFF. CDR3 DNA: TGTGCCAGCAGCGTTACCCCCGGGGCCACTGAAGCTTTCTTT.

The J gene is TRBJ2-5, the V gene TRBV4-1; 7 bases agree with TRBD2. CDR3 length: 15 amino acids. V lost 3 bases and J lost 3; bases outside the gene matches: 7. The germline V gene has CDR1 MGHRA and CDR2 YSYEKL. CDR3 protein: CASSHVGLAEETQYF. The CDR3 nucleotides are TGCGCCAGCAGCCACGTAGGGCTAGCGGAAGAGACCCAGTACTTC.